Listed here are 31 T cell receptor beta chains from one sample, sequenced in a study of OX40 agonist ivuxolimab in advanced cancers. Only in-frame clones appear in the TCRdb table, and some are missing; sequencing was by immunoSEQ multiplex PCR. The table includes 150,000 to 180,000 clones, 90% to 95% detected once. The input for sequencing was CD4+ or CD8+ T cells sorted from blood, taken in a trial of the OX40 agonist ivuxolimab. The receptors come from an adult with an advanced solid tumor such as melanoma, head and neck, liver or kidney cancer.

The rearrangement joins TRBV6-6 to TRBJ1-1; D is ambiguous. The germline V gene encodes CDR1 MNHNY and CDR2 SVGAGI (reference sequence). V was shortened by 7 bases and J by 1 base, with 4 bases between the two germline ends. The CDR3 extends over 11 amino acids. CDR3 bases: TGTGCCAGCATACGGAACACTGAAGCTTTCTTT. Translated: CASIRNTEAFF.

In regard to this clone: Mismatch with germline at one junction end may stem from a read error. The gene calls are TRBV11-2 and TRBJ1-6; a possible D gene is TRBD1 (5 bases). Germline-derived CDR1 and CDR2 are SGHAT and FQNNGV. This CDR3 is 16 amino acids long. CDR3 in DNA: TGCGCCAGCAGCCACCTCGGTGGGCAGGGACATTCACCCCTCCACTTT. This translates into CASSHLGGQGHSPLHF.

This CDR3 reads CASSPLGMNTEAFF. CDR3 nucleotides: TGTGCCAGCTCACCATTGGGGATGAACACTGAAGCTTTCTTT. J is TRBJ1-1 and V is TRBV18, with D uncertain. This CDR3 contains 14 residues. V shed 2 bases and J shed 0 bases, with 7 bases lying between them. CDR1 KGHSH and CDR2 LQKENI come from the germline V gene.

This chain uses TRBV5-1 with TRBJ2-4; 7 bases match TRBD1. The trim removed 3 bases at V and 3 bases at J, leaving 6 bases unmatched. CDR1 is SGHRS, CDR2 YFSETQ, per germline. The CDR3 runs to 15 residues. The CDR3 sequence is CASSSTGSSKNIQYF. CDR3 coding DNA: TGCGCCAGCAGCTCGACAGGGTCGAGCAAAAACATTCAGTACTTC.

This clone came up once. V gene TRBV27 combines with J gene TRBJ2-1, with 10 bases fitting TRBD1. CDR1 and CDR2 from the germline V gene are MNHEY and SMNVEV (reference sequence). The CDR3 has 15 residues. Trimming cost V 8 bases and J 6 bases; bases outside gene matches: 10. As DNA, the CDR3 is TGTGCCAGCGTATTAAGGGACAGGGGAGTCAATGAGCAGTTCTTC. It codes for CASVLRDRGVNEQFF.

CDR3: CASSLTGSGYTF. CDR3 bases: TGTGCCAGCAGCCTGACAGGGAGTGGCTACACCTTC. The chain recombines TRBV6-1 with TRBJ1-2; 7 positions agree with TRBD1. Germline V CDR1 and CDR2: MNHNS, SASEGT. The CDR3 sequence is 12 residues long. With V trimmed by 6 bases and J by 7 bases, 5 bases remained unmatched.

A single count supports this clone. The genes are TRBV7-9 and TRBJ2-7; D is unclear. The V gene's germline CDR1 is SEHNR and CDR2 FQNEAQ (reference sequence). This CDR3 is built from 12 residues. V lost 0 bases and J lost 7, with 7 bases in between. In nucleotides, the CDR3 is TGTGCCAGCAGCTTAGCCGGGTGGGAGCAGTACTTC. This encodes CASSLAGWEQYF.

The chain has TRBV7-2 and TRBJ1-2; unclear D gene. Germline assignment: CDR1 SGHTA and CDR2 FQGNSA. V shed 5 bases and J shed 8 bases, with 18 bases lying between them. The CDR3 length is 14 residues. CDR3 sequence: CASSPGGSLRGYTF. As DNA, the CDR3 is TGTGCCAGCAGCCCTGGAGGCAGCCTTAGGGGCTACACCTTC. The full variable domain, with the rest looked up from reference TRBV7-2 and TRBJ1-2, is GAGVSQSPSNKVTEKGKDVELRCDPISGHTALYWYRQSLGQGLEFLIYFQGNSAPDKSGLPSDRFSAERTGGSVSTLTIQRTQQEDSAVYLCASSPGGSLRGYTFGSGTRLTVV.

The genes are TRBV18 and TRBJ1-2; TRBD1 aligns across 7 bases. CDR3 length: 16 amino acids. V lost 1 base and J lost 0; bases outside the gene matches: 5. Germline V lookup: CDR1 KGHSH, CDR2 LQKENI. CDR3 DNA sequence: TGTGCCAGCTCACCACTTGGGACAGACGCTAACTATGGCTACACCTTC. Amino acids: CASSPLGTDANYGYTF.

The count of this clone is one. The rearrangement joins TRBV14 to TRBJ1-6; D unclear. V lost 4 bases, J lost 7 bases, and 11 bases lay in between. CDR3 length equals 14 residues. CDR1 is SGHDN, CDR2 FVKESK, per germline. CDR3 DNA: TGTGCCAGCAGCCGTCGACATTGGAATTCACCCCTCCACTTT. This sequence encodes CASSRRHWNSPLHF.

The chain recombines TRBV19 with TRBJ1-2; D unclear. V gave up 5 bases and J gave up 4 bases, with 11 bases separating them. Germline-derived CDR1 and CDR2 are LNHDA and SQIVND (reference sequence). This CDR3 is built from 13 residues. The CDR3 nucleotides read TGTGCCAGTAGTCCCGAAGGGTCCTATGGCTACACCTTC. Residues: CASSPEGSYGYTF.

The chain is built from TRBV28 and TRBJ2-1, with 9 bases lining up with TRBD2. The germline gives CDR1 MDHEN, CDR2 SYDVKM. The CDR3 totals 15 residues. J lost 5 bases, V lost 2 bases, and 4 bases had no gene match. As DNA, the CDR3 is TGTGCCAGCAGTTTACCTAGCGGGAAAAACAATGAGCAGTTCTTC. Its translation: CASSLPSGKNNEQFF.

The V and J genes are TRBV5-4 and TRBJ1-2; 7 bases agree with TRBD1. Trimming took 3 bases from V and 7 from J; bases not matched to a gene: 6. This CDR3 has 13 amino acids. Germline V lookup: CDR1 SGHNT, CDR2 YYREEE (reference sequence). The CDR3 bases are TGTGCCAGCAGCTCGACAGGGCGTCTTGGCTACACCTTC. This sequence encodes CASSSTGRLGYTF.

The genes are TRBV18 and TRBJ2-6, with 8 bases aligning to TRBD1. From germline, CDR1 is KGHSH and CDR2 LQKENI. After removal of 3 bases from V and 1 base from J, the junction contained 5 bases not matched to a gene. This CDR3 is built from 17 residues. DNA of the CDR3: TGTGCCAGCTCACCGAGACAGGGGTCTTCTGGGGCCAACGTCCTGACTTTC. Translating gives CASSPRQGSSGANVLTF.

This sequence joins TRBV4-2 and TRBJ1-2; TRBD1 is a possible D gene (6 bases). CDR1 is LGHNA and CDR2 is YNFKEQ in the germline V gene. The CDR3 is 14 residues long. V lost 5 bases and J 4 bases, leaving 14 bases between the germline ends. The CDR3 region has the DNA TGTGCCAGCAGCACCCAGACAGGACTCTATGGCTACACCTTC. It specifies CASSTQTGLYGYTF.

CDR3 loop: CASSQASGGPQETQYF. CDR3 DNA: TGTGCCAGCAGCCAAGCTTCCGGGGGGCCCCAAGAGACCCAGTACTTC. V usage is TRBV4-2 and J usage is TRBJ2-5; D might be TRBD2 (7 bases). Germline V gene data show CDR1 as LGHNA and CDR2 as YNFKEQ. The CDR3 spans 16 residues. Trimming took 1 base from V and 1 from J, leaving 13 bases between them.

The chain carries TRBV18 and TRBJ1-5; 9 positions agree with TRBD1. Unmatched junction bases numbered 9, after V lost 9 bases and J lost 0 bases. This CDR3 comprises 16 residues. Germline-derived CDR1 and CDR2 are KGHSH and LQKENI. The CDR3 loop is CASSIQGAYSNQPQHF. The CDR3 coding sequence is TGTGCCAGTTCTATACAGGGGGCATATAGCAATCAGCCCCAGCATTTT.

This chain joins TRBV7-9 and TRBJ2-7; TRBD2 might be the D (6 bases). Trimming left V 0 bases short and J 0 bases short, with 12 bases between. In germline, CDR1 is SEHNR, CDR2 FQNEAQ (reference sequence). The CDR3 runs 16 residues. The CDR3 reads CASSLARGRGSYEQYF. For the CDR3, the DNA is TGTGCCAGCAGCTTAGCGCGTGGGCGGGGCTCCTACGAGCAGTACTTC.

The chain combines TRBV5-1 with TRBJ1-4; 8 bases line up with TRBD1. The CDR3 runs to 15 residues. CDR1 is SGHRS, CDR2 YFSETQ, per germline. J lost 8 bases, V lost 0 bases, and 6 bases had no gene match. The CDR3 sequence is CASSLAQGAGEKLFF. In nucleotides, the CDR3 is TGCGCCAGCAGCTTGGCCCAGGGGGCAGGAGAAAAACTGTTTTTT.

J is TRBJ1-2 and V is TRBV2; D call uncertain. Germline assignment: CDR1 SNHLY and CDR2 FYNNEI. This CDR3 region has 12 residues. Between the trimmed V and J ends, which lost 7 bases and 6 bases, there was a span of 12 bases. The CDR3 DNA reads TGTGCCAGCACCACCATCAGGCATGGCTACACCTTC. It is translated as CASTTIRHGYTF.

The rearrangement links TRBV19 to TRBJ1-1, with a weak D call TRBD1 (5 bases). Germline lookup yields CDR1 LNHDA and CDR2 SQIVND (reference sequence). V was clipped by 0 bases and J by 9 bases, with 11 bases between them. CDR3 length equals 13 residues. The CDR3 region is CASSIDRGKKAFF. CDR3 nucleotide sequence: TGTGCCAGTAGTATAGATCGGGGGAAAAAAGCTTTCTTT. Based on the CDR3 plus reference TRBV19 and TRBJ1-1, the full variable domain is DGGITQSPKYLFRKEGQNVTLSCEQNLNHDAMYWYRQDPGQGLRLIYYSQIVNDFQKGDIAEGYSVSREKKESFPLTVTSAQKNPTAFYLCASSIDRGKKAFFGQGTRLTVV.

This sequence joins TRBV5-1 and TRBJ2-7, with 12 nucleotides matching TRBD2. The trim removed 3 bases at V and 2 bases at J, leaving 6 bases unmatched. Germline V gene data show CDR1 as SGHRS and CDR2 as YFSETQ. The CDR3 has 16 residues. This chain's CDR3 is CASSSGTSGRPYEQYF. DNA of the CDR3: TGCGCCAGCAGCTCCGGGACTAGCGGGCGACCCTACGAGCAGTACTTC.

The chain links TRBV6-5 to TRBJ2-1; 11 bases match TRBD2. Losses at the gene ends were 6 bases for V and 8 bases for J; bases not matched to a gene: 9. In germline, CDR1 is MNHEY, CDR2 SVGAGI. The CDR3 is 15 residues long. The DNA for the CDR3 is TGTGCCAGCAGCCCTACTAGCGGGAGTGTCTATGAGCAGTTCTTC. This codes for CASSPTSGSVYEQFF.

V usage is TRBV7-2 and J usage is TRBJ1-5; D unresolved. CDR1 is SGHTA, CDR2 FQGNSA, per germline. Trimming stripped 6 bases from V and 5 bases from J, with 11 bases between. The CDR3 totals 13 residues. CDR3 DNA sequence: TGTGCCAGCAGTCCTCTTGTGGATCAGCCCCAGCATTTT. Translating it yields CASSPLVDQPQHF.

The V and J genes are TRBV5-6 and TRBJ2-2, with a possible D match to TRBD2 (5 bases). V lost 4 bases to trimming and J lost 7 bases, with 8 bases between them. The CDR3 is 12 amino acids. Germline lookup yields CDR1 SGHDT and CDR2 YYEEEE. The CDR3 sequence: CASSPGDGELFF. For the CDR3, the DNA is TGTGCCAGCAGCCCCGGGGACGGGGAGCTGTTTTTT.

Written as DNA, the CDR3 is TGTGCCAGTAGTATGGAGGGACGCGAGCAGTACTTC. It is translated as CASSMEGREQYF. The V and J genes are TRBV19 and TRBJ2-7; weak D call: TRBD2 (6 bases). The CDR3 is made up of 12 amino acids. With 3 bases removed from V and 6 bases from J, the gap between germline ends came to 9 bases. The germline V gene has CDR1 LNHDA and CDR2 SQIVND (reference sequence).

The CDR3 reads CASSPESDREAFF. The CDR3 DNA is TGTGCCAGCAGCCCAGAATCGGACAGAGAAGCTTTCTTT. J is TRBJ1-1 and V is TRBV7-6, with a tentative D call TRBD1 (6 bases). The V end lost 5 bases, the J end lost 8 bases, and 15 bases lay between the germline ends. This CDR3 region has 13 residues. CDR1 is SGHVS and CDR2 is FNYEAQ in the germline V gene.

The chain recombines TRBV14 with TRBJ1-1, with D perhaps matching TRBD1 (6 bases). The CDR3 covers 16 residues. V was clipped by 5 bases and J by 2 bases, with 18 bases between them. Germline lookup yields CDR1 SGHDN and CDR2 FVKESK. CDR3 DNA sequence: TGTGCCAGCAGCAGACAGGTGAATATAGGAAACACTGAAGCTTTCTTT. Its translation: CASSRQVNIGNTEAFF. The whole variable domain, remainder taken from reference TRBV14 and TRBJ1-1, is EAGVTQFPSHSVIEKGQTVTLRCDPISGHDNLYWYRRVMGKEIKFLLHFVKESKQDESGMPNNRFLAERTGGTYSTLKVQPAELEDSGVYFCASSRQVNIGNTEAFFGQGTRLTVV.

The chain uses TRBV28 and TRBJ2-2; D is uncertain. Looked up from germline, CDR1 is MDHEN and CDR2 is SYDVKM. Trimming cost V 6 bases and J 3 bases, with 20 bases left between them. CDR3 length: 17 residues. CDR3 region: CASSPVGLGFDTGELFF. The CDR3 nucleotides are TGTGCCAGCAGCCCTGTGGGTTTAGGGTTTGACACCGGGGAGCTGTTTTTT.

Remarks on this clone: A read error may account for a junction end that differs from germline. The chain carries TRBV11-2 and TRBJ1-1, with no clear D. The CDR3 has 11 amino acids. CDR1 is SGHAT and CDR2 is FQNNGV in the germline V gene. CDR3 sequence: CASSLEVKSFF. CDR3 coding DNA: TGTGCCAGCAGCCTAGAGGTAAAGTCGTTCTTT.

Written as DNA, the CDR3 is TGTGCCAGCAGCGCACAGGCCTCCCTTTACGAGCAGTACTTC. Translation gives CASSAQASLYEQYF. The chain joins TRBV9 to TRBJ2-7; tentatively, D is TRBD1 (5 bases). V was trimmed by 3 bases and J by 4 bases, leaving 14 bases between them. CDR3 size: 14 residues. From germline, CDR1 is SGDLS and CDR2 YYNGEE.